This T cell receptor (beta chain) emerged from a study of shared clonotypes between healthy human individuals. The CDR3 consists of 14 residues. The germline V gene encodes CDR1 SGHDT and CDR2 YYEEEE. Trimming pared 4 bases from V and 6 bases from J, leaving 17 bases between. Profiled with immunoSEQ multiplex PCR; TCRdb holds only in-frame clones, not every one. The table lists around 690,000 clones, 90% of them singletons. V is TRBV5-6 and J is TRBJ2-7; no definite D call. The receptor was isolated from a man aged 18 to 30 in good health. Some clones in this sample may be carry-over from other donors' samples. The sequencing input was memory CD8+ T cells from PBMCs. The subset is: CD45RO+ cells pooled with CCR7-negative TemRA cells. As DNA, the CDR3 is TGTGCCAGCAGCATCGCACGTTCAAACTTCGAGCAGTACTTC. Residues: CASSIARSNFEQYF.